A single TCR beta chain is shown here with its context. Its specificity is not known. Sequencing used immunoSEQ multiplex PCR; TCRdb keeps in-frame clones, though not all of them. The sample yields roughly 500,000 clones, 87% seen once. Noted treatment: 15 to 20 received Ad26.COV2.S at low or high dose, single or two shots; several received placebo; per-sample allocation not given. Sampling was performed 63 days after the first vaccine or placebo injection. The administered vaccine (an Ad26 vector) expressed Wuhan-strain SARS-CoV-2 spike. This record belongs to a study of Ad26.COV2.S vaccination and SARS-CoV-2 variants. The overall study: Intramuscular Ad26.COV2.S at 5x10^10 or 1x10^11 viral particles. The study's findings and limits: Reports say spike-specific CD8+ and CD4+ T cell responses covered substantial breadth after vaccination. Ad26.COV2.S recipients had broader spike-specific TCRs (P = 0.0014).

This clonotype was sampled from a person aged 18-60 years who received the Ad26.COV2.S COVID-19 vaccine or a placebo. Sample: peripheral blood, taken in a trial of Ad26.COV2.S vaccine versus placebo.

In nucleotides, the CDR3 is TGTGCCAGTAGGGGGGACAGGGTGAATCAGCCCCAGCATTTT. Protein: CASRGDRVNQPQHF. V and J are TRBV19 and TRBJ1-5; TRBD1 aligns across 9 bases. The length of the CDR3 is 14 residues. J lost 4 bases, V lost 6 bases, and 4 bases had no gene match. Looked up from germline, CDR1 is LNHDA and CDR2 is SQIVND (reference sequence).